This entry describes one TCR beta chain. The target antigen is unknown. The source of the sample is a study of cytomegalovirus exposure and HLA in healthy donors. Findings and caveats of the study: The analysis excluded some indistinguishable V segments, including TRBV6-2 and TRBV6-3.

Primers: 60 Vbeta forward and 13 Jbeta reverse. Some clones are missing from TCRdb's copy, which holds only in-frame ones; the method was immunoSEQ multiplex PCR. The profile covers about 42,000 clones, with about 47% appearing a single time and about an eighth taken by the ten largest. V gave up 8 bases and J gave up 5 bases; unmatched junction bases: 6. Per germline, CDR1 MNHEY and CDR2 SVGAGI. This CDR3 is 13 amino acids long. Sequencing used PBMCs. The TCR comes from a human donor in good health. This chain joins TRBV6-5 and TRBJ2-7; 10 bases are a match to TRBD1. CDR3 bases: TGTGCCAGCGACAGGGGGCGCGCCCACGAGCAGTACTTC. Protein product: CASDRGRAHEQYF.